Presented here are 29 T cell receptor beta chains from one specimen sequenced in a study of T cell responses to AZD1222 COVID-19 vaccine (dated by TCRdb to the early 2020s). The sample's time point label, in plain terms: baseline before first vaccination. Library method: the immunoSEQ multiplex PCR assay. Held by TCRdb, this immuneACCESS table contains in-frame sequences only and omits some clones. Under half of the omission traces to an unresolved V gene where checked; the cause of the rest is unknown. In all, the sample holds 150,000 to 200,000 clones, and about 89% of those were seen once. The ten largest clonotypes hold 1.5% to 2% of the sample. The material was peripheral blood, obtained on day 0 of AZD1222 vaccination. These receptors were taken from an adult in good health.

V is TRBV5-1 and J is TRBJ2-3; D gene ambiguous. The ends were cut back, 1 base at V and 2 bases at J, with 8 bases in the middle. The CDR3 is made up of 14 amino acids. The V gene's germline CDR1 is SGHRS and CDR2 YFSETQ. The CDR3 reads CASSLRGVTDTQYF. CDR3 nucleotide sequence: TGCGCCAGCAGCTTGCGCGGCGTCACAGATACGCAGTATTTT.

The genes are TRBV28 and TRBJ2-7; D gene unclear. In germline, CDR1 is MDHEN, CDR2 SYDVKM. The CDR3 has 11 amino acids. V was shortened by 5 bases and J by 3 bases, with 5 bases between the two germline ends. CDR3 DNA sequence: TGTGCCAGCAGTCACGGCTACGAGCAGTACGTC. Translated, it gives CASSHGYEQYV.

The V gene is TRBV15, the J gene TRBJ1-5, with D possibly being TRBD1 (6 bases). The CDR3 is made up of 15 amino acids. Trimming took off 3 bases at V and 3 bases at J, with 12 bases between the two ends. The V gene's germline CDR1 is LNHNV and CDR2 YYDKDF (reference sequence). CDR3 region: CATSRGRGDNQPQHF. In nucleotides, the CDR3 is TGTGCCACCAGCAGGGGCAGGGGCGACAATCAGCCCCAGCATTTT.

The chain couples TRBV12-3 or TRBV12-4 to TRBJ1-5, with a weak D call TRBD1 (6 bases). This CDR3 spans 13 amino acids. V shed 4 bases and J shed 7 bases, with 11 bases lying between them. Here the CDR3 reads CASSSQTGQPQHF. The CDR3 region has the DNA TGTGCCAGCAGTTCGCAGACAGGACAGCCCCAGCATTTT.

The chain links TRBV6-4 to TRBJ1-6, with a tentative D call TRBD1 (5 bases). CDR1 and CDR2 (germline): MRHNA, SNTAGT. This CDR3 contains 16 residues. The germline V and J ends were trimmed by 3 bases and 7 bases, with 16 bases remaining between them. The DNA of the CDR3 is TGTGCCAGCAGTGAGAGTTCGGGACTTCAGAATTCACCCCTCCACTTT. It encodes CASSESSGLQNSPLHF.

The CDR3 bases are TGTGCCTGGAGTCTAGGGGTAGGCAATCAGCCCCAGCATTTT. Its translation is CAWSLGVGNQPQHF. The chain carries TRBV30 and TRBJ1-5; possibly TRBD1 for D (5 bases). The V end was cut by 2 bases, the J end by 2 bases, with 10 bases between. The germline gives CDR1 GTSNPN, CDR2 SVGIG (reference sequence). The CDR3 consists of 14 residues.

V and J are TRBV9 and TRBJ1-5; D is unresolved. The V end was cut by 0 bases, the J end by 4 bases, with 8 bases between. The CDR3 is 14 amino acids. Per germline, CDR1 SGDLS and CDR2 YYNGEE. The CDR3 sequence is CASSVGEKNQPQHF. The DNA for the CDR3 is TGTGCCAGCAGCGTAGGGGAGAAAAATCAGCCCCAGCATTTT.

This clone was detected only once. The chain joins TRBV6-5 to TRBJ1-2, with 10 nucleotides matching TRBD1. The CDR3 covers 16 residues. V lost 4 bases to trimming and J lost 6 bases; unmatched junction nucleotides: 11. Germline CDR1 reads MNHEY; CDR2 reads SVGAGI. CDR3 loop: CASSSATGQGFHGYTF. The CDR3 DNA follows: TGTGCCAGCAGTTCAGCCACGGGACAGGGGTTCCATGGCTACACCTTC.

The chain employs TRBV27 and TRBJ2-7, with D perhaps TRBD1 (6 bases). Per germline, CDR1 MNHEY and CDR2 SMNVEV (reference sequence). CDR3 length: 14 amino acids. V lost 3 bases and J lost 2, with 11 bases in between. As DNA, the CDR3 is TGTGCCAGCAGTTTTAGACAGGCGACCTACGAGCAGTACTTC. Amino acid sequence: CASSFRQATYEQYF.

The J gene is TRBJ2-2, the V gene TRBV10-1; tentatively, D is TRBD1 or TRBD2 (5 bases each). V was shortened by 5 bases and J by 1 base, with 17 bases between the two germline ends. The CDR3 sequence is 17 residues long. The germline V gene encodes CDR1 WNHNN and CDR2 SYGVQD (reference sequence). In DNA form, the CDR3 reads TGCGCCAGCAGTCTATCGATGGGGACGGGGAACACCGGGGAGCTGTTTTTT. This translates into CASSLSMGTGNTGELFF.

CDR3: CASSQEGPTGAANTGELFF. DNA for the CDR3: TGCGCCAGCAGCCAAGAGGGACCCACAGGCGCCGCGAACACCGGGGAGCTGTTTTTT. The chain joins TRBV4-3 to TRBJ2-2; D tentatively reads TRBD1 or TRBD2 (5 bases each). The V end was cut by 0 bases, the J end by 0 bases, with 17 bases between. The CDR3 covers 19 residues. Germline CDR1 and CDR2: LGHNA and YSLEER.

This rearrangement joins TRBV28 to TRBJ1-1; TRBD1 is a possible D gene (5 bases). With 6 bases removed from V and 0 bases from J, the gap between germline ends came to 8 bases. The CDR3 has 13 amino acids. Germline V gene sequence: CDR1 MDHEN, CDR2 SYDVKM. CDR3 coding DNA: TGTGCCAGCAGACCGGGGCTGAACACTGAAGCTTTCTTT. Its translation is CASRPGLNTEAFF.

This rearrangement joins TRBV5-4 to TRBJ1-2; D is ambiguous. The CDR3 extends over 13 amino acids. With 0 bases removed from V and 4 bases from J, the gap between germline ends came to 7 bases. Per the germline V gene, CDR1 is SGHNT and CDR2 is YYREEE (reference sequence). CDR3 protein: CASSLGGSYGYTF. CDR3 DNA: TGTGCCAGCAGCTTGGGGGGTAGCTATGGCTACACCTTC.

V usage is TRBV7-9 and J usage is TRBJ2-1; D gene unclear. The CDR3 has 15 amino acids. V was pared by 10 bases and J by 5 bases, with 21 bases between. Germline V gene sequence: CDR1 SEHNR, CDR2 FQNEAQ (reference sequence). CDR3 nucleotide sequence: TGTGCCATCACAAGTTTAGGGCAAGATAACAATGAGCAGTTCTTC. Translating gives CAITSLGQDNNEQFF.

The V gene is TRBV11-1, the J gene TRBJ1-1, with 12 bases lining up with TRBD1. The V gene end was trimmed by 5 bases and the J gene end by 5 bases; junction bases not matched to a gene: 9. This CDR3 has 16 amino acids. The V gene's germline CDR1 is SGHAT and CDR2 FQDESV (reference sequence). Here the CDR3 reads CASSVRDRGLRTEAFF. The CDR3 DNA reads TGTGCCAGCAGCGTCCGGGACAGGGGGCTAAGGACTGAAGCTTTCTTT.

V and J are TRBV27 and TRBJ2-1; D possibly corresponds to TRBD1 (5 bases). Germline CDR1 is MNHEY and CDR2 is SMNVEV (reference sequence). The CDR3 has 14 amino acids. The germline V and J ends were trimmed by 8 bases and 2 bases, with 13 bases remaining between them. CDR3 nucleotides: TGTGCCAGCGGATTGACAGCCACCTACAATGAGCAGTTCTTC. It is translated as CASGLTATYNEQFF.

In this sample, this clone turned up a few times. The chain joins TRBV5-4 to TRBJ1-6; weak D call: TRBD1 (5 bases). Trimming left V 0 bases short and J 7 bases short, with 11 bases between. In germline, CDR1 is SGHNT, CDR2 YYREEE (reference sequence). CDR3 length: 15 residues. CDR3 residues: CASSLGSGRNSPLHF. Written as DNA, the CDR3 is TGTGCCAGCAGCTTGGGATCAGGGAGGAATTCACCCCTCCACTTT.

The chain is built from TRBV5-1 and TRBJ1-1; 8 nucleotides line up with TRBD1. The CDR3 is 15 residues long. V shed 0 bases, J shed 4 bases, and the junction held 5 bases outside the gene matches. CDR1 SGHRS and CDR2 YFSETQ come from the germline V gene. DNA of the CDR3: TGCGCCAGCAGCTTGGCAGGGGGCACAGGCACTGAAGCTTTCTTT. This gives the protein CASSLAGGTGTEAFF.

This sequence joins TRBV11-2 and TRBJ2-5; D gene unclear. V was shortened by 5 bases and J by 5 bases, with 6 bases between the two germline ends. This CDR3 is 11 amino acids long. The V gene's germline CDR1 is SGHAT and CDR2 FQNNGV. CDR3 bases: TGTGCCAGCAGCGTTGGCGAGACCCAGTACTTC. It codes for CASSVGETQYF.

The CDR3 DNA follows: TGTGCCTCCGAACGAGGGGGCGAAGAGACCCAGTACTTC. Translated, it gives CASERGGEETQYF. The chain recombines TRBV12-3 or TRBV12-4 with TRBJ2-5, with 7 bases fitting TRBD1. CDR3 length equals 13 residues. V dropped 11 bases and J dropped 3; count of bases not matched to a gene: 9.

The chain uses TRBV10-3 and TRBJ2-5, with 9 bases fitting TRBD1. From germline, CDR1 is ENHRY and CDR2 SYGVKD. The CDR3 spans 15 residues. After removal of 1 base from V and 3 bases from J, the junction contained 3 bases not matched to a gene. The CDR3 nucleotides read TGTGCCATCAGTGAGTGGGGACAGGGAGAAGAGACCCAGTACTTC. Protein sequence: CAISEWGQGEETQYF.

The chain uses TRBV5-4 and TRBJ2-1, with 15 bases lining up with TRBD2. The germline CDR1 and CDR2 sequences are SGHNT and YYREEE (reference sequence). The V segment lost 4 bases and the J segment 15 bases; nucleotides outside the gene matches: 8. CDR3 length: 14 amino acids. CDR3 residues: CASSPRTSGGAGFF. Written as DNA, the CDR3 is TGTGCCAGCAGCCCGAGGACTAGCGGGGGGGCCGGGTTCTTC.

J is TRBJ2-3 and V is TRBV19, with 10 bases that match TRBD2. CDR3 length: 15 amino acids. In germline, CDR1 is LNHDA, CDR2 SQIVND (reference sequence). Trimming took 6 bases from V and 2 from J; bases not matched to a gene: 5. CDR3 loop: CASSETSGDTDTQYF. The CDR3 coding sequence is TGTGCCAGTAGCGAAACTAGCGGGGACACAGATACGCAGTATTTT.

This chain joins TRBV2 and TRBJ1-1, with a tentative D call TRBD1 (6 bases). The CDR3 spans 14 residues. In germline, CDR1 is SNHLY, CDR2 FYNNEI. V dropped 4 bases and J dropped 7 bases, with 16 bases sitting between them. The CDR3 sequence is CASSVRAPDSEAFF. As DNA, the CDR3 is TGTGCCAGCAGTGTTAGGGCCCCGGACAGTGAAGCTTTCTTT.

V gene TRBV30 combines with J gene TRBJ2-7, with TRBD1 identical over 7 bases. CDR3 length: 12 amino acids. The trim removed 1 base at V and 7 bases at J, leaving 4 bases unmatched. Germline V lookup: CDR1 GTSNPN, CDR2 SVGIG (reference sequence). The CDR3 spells CAWSGQGWEQYF. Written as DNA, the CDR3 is TGTGCCTGGAGTGGACAGGGCTGGGAGCAGTACTTC. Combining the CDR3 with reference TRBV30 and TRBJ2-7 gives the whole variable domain SQTIHQWPATLVQPVGSPLSLECTVEGTSNPNLYWYRQAAGRGLQLLFYSVGIGQISSEVPQNLSASRPQDRQFILSSKKLLLSDSGFYLCAWSGQGWEQYFGPGTRLTVT.

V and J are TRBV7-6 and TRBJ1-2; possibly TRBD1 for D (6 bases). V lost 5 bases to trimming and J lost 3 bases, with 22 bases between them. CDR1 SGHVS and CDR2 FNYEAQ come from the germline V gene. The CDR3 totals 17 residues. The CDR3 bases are TGTGCCAGCAGCCAGAATAGGGGGGGGCAGGGATACTATGGCTACACCTTC. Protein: CASSQNRGGQGYYGYTF.

CDR3 nucleotide sequence: TGTGCCAGCAGCCCCGCGATAGCCACCTACAATGAGCAGTTCTTC. Translated: CASSPAIATYNEQFF. The V and J genes are TRBV7-3 and TRBJ2-1; D remains ambiguous. The germline CDR1 and CDR2 sequences are SGHTA and FQGTGA. The CDR3 is 15 residues long. V lost 5 bases, J lost 2 bases, and 13 bases lay in between.

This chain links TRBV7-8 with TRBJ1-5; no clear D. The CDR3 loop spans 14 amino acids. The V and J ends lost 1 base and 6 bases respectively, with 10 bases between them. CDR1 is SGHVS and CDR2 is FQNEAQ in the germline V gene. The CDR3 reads CASSLVGFLQPQHF. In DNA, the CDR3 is TGTGCCAGCAGCTTAGTGGGCTTTCTTCAGCCCCAGCATTTT.

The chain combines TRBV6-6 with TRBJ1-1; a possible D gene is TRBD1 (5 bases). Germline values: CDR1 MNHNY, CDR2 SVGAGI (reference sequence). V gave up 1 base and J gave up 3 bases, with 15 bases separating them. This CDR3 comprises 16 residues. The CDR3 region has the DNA TGTGCCAGCAGTTACTTGGTAGGCCTAGGGGACACTGAAGCTTTCTTT. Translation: CASSYLVGLGDTEAFF.